The 20 T cell receptor beta chains given below trace back to one sample, sequenced in a study of beta chain features in type 1 diabetes. What was sequenced were expressed TCRB transcripts, since all of the isolated RNA had been reverse transcribed. Repertoires were generated with immunoSEQ multiplex PCR, while TCRdb's copy carries only in-frame clones and drops some. This sample carries 240,000 or so clones, around 68% of them seen once, and the ten largest clones take almost 0.055%. Sample: naive CD4+ T cells from blood. These receptors all come from a man aged 25-45 years in good health.

This clone turned up a few times. The V call is TRBV29-1, the J call TRBJ2-1; 9 bases are shared with TRBD1. CDR3 length: 15 residues. CDR1 and CDR2 from the germline V gene are SQVTM and ANQGSEA. The V segment lost 7 bases and the J segment 1 base; nucleotides outside the gene matches: 8. In nucleotides, the CDR3 is TGCAGCGCCCAGGCAGGGACAGGGTCCTACAATGAGCAGTTCTTC. Translated: CSAQAGTGSYNEQFF.

The rearrangement links TRBV5-4 to TRBJ2-4; no definite D call. Germline CDR1 SGHNT, CDR2 YYREEE (reference sequence). V was trimmed by 0 bases and J by 1 base, leaving 8 bases between them. This CDR3 spans 15 amino acids. CDR3 coding DNA: TGTGCCAGCAGCTTGGACGCTCAGGCCAAAAACATTCAGTACTTC. As protein: CASSLDAQAKNIQYF.

V gene TRBV30 combines with J gene TRBJ2-3; D ambiguous. V was clipped by 3 bases and J by 5 bases, with 3 bases between them. CDR1 is GTSNPN and CDR2 is SVGIG in the germline V gene (reference sequence). The CDR3 extends over 10 amino acids. The CDR3 region is CAWRRDTQYF. CDR3 nucleotides: TGTGCCTGGAGACGAGATACGCAGTATTTT.

V gene TRBV2 combines with J gene TRBJ1-2; D might be TRBD1 (5 bases). This CDR3 has 12 residues. V lost 3 bases and J lost 7, with 9 bases in between. Germline CDR1 reads SNHLY; CDR2 reads FYNNEI. The CDR3 is CASSESGFGYTF. In DNA form, the CDR3 reads TGTGCCAGCAGTGAGTCAGGGTTTGGCTACACCTTC.

This clone came up once. The rearrangement uses TRBV5-4 and TRBJ2-1; no definite D call. This CDR3 region has 13 residues. Trimming pared 0 bases from V and 16 bases from J, leaving 17 bases between. Germline V gives CDR1 SGHNT, CDR2 YYREEE (reference sequence). CDR3 nucleotides: TGTGCCAGCAGCTTGGCGAGGACCGGTGATATTTTCTTC. The encoded protein is CASSLARTGDIFF.

The V call is TRBV11-2, the J call TRBJ2-7, with D unresolved. The germline V gene has CDR1 SGHAT and CDR2 FQNNGV. The CDR3 consists of 11 residues. Trimming removed 6 bases at V and 3 bases at J, with 6 bases between. CDR3 protein: CASSHNYEQYF. The CDR3 DNA is TGTGCCAGCAGTCATAACTACGAGCAGTACTTC.

This chain links TRBV4-3 with TRBJ2-7, with D unclear. The CDR3 totals 13 residues. Germline V gives CDR1 LGHNA, CDR2 YSLEER. Trimming stripped 2 bases from V and 3 bases from J, with 8 bases between. The CDR3 sequence: CASSQSRFYEQYF. Written as DNA, the CDR3 is TGCGCCAGCAGCCAAAGTCGCTTCTACGAGCAGTACTTC.

The V call is TRBV6-5, the J call TRBJ1-2; D not certain. V dropped 10 bases and J dropped 3 bases, with 9 bases sitting between them. Germline lookup yields CDR1 MNHEY and CDR2 SVGAGI. The CDR3 has 11 amino acids. The CDR3 DNA sequence: TGTGCCACCTCTCGGGACTATGGCTACACCTTC. Translating gives CATSRDYGYTF.

The V gene is TRBV10-3, the J gene TRBJ2-6; TRBD1 aligns across 12 bases. This CDR3 region has 18 residues. V shed 4 bases, J shed 0 bases, and the junction held 4 bases outside the gene matches. The germline gives CDR1 ENHRY, CDR2 SYGVKD. CDR3: CAISVGTGGNSGANVLTF. The CDR3 coding sequence is TGTGCCATCAGTGTAGGGACAGGGGGCAACTCTGGGGCCAACGTCCTGACTTTC.

The rearrangement uses TRBV27 and TRBJ2-1, with D perhaps matching TRBD1 (6 bases). This CDR3 region has 15 residues. CDR1 is MNHEY, CDR2 SMNVEV, per germline (reference sequence). Trimming removed 3 bases at V and 1 base at J, with 10 bases between. The DNA of the CDR3 is TGTGCCAGCAGTTTTAGCAGGGGATCCTACAATGAGCAGTTCTTC. It is translated as CASSFSRGSYNEQFF.

V is TRBV7-8 and J is TRBJ2-7, with D perhaps TRBD1 (6 bases). CDR1 SGHVS and CDR2 FQNEAQ come from the germline V gene. Deletions cut 3 bases from V and 0 bases from J, with 15 bases between. The CDR3 runs to 16 residues. CDR3 sequence: CASSLATGPISYEQYF. CDR3 nucleotides: TGTGCCAGCAGCTTGGCGACAGGCCCCATCTCCTACGAGCAGTACTTC.

This clone has only a few counts. This sequence joins TRBV28 and TRBJ2-3; the D is unclear. Germline assignment: CDR1 MDHEN and CDR2 SYDVKM. Between the trimmed V and J ends, which lost 6 bases and 0 bases, there was a span of 4 bases. The CDR3 has 12 amino acids. The CDR3 coding sequence is TGTGCCAGCAGGACTAGCACAGATACGCAGTATTTT. This gives the protein CASRTSTDTQYF.

This clone was seen a single time. The CDR3, as DNA: TGTGCCAGCAGCTTAGTGAGGGGCAATGAGCAGTTCTTC. Protein: CASSLVRGNEQFF. The gene calls are TRBV7-2 and TRBJ2-1; TRBD1 or TRBD2 may be the D gene (5 bases each). Per germline, CDR1 SGHTA and CDR2 FQGNSA. Trimming left V 1 base short and J 6 bases short, with 7 bases between. CDR3 length equals 13 residues.

J is TRBJ1-5 and V is TRBV15, with no clear D. Germline CDR1 reads LNHNV; CDR2 reads YYDKDF (reference sequence). This CDR3 has 13 residues. Trimming shortened V by 0 bases and J by 7 bases, and 7 bases separated the two germline ends. This CDR3 is CATSRDGKQPQHF. The DNA of the CDR3 is TGTGCCACCAGCAGAGACGGGAAACAGCCCCAGCATTTT.

The CDR3, as DNA: TGTGCCAGCAGCGTTCCCGGTGGGAGCACTGAAGCTTTCTTT. It is translated as CASSVPGGSTEAFF. This chain connects TRBV9 to TRBJ1-1; D uncertain. Germline CDR1 SGDLS, CDR2 YYNGEE. The V gene lost 2 bases and the J gene lost 4 bases, with 12 bases spanning the gap. The CDR3 loop spans 14 amino acids.

The J gene is TRBJ2-5, the V gene TRBV27; D not certain. Trimming left V 7 bases short and J 0 bases short, with 15 bases between. This CDR3 is 15 amino acids long. In germline, CDR1 is MNHEY, CDR2 SMNVEV (reference sequence). CDR3 in amino acids: CASKSDFRYQETQYF. The CDR3, as DNA: TGTGCCAGCAAAAGCGACTTCCGGTACCAAGAGACCCAGTACTTC.

V is TRBV2 and J is TRBJ2-5; TRBD1 matches 7 bases. Losses at the gene ends were 8 bases for V and 2 bases for J; bases not matched to a gene: 5. The germline gives CDR1 SNHLY, CDR2 FYNNEI. The CDR3 runs to 13 residues. Written as DNA, the CDR3 is TGTGCCAGCTACCGGGACAGACAAGAGACCCAGTACTTC. It translates to CASYRDRQETQYF.

The V call is TRBV15, the J call TRBJ2-1, with D unresolved. CDR3 length: 13 amino acids. Trimming shortened V by 2 bases and J by 3 bases, and 5 bases separated the two germline ends. CDR1 and CDR2 (germline): LNHNV, YYDKDF (reference sequence). The CDR3 sequence: CATSRTGYNEQFF. CDR3 bases: TGTGCCACCAGCAGAACTGGCTACAATGAGCAGTTCTTC.

This clone was counted once. The CDR3 nucleotides are TGTGCCAGCACGGGACAGTCTTACGAGCAGTACTTC. It is translated as CASTGQSYEQYF. The chain uses TRBV7-9 and TRBJ2-7, with 7 bases that match TRBD1. The germline gives CDR1 SEHNR, CDR2 FQNEAQ (reference sequence). This CDR3 has 12 residues. J gave up 4 bases and V 7 bases, and 4 bases lay outside the gene matches.

This clone was observed a few times. This chain uses TRBV5-6 with TRBJ2-2; D may be TRBD2 (5 bases). The V end was cut by 4 bases, the J end by 0 bases, with 13 bases between. The CDR3 has 16 residues. Germline CDR1 SGHDT, CDR2 YYEEEE. CDR3 amino acids: CASSLGARTNTGELFF. The CDR3 nucleotides are TGTGCCAGCAGCCTGGGAGCTAGAACGAACACCGGGGAGCTGTTTTTT.